Below, one T cell receptor (beta chain) is given with its context. Its antigen is as yet unknown. This sample's treatment: about 20 received Ad26.COV2.S at low or high dose, single or two shots; about 5 received placebo; per-sample allocation not given. The investigators took samples on day 63 after the first vaccine or placebo injection. Vaccination employed an Ad26 vector expressing the Wuhan-strain SARS-CoV-2 spike. The entry originates in a study of Ad26.COV2.S vaccination and SARS-CoV-2 variants. Findings and limits, study-wide: Breadth and depth estimates from TCRs may understate total T cell responses. Spike-specific CD8+ and CD4+ T cell responses reportedly showed substantial breadth after vaccination.

Here immunoSEQ multiplex PCR was the method, and the copy in TCRdb shows in-frame clones only, minus some. The sample yields about 400,000 clones, approximately 90% seen once. After removal of 6 bases from V and 1 base from J, the junction contained 3 bases not matched to a gene. The length of the CDR3 is 13 residues. Looked up from germline, CDR1 is MNHEY and CDR2 is SVGAGI. This material consisted of peripheral blood, taken in a trial of Ad26.COV2.S vaccine versus placebo. This TCR derives from a person between 18 and 60 years old who received the Ad26.COV2.S COVID-19 vaccine or a placebo. The chain uses TRBV6-5 and TRBJ2-7, with 7 positions matching TRBD1. The CDR3 DNA follows: TGTGCCAGCAGCTCGACAGGGTCCTACGAGCAGTACTTC. This codes for CASSSTGSYEQYF.